These 19 T cell receptor beta chains were sequenced from one sample in a study of cytomegalovirus exposure and HLA in healthy donors (dated by TCRdb to the late 2010s). The library was produced with the immunoSEQ multiplex PCR assay. For the multiplex PCR, a mixture combining 60 forward primers for TCR Vbeta segments and 13 reverse primers for TCR Jbeta segments was used. TCRdb took over this immuneACCESS table, retaining in-frame rearrangements with V and J assigned. Such tables are incomplete; in checked studies, under half of the missing clones stem from an unresolved V gene, and the remainder is unexplained. The sample yields about 180,000 clones; 80% were counted once. The top ten clonotypes cover around 1.4% of the sample. Specimen: PBMCs. These receptors came from a girl between 10 and 17 years old in good health and CMV-seropositive.

V usage is TRBV4-2 and J usage is TRBJ1-5, with 7 bases fitting TRBD1. Unmatched junction bases numbered 10, after V lost 3 bases and J lost 5 bases. The CDR3 is made up of 16 amino acids. The germline gives CDR1 LGHNA, CDR2 YNFKEQ. This chain's CDR3 is CASSQEQGKGDQPQHF. Here the CDR3 DNA reads TGTGCCAGCAGCCAGGAACAGGGGAAGGGGGATCAGCCCCAGCATTTT.

The chain joins TRBV10-3 to TRBJ1-2; 9 bases match TRBD1. There are 16 residues in the CDR3. CDR1 and CDR2 from the germline V gene are ENHRY and SYGVKD. Trimming removed 5 bases from V and 7 bases from J; junction bases left unmatched: 14. CDR3 sequence: CAISFSSGTGTFGYTF. In DNA, the CDR3 is TGTGCCATCAGTTTTTCTTCCGGGACAGGGACCTTTGGCTACACCTTC.

The gene calls are TRBV5-6 and TRBJ2-5, with 9 bases fitting TRBD1. The CDR3 spans 13 residues. Germline V gives CDR1 SGHDT, CDR2 YYEEEE. V lost 4 bases to trimming and J lost 2 bases; unmatched junction nucleotides: 0. This CDR3 is CASSGTGQETQYF. The CDR3 DNA reads as TGTGCCAGCAGCGGGACAGGGCAAGAGACCCAGTACTTC.

V is TRBV6-1 and J is TRBJ2-1; 8 bases are a match to TRBD2. CDR1 is MNHNS, CDR2 SASEGT, per germline. The CDR3 is made up of 15 amino acids. V dropped 4 bases and J dropped 9; count of bases not matched to a gene: 11. The CDR3 spells CASSANPGGGGEQFF. The CDR3 coding sequence is TGTGCCAGCAGTGCGAACCCGGGAGGGGGTGGTGAGCAGTTCTTC.

This clone was detected only once. The J gene is TRBJ2-1, the V gene TRBV9; D ambiguous. The germline CDR1 and CDR2 sequences are SGDLS and YYNGEE. The length of the CDR3 is 12 residues. V was shortened by 1 base and J by 7 bases, with 6 bases between the two germline ends. CDR3 coding DNA: TGTGCCAGCAGCGTAAATTCGAATGAGCAGTTCTTC. Translating it yields CASSVNSNEQFF.

The CDR3 region has the DNA TGTGCCAGCAGCGCACTAGGTCCCGGGGAGCTGTTTTTT. Its translation: CASSALGPGELFF. The chain has TRBV7-2 and TRBJ2-2; TRBD2 is a possible D gene (5 bases). Looked up from germline, CDR1 is SGHTA and CDR2 is FQGNSA. Trimming cost V 5 bases and J 6 bases, with 10 bases left between them. This CDR3 has 13 residues.

V and J are TRBV14 and TRBJ1-2; D gene unclear. The CDR3 has 11 residues. With 1 base removed from V and 10 bases from J, the gap between germline ends came to 7 bases. Germline lookup yields CDR1 SGHDN and CDR2 FVKESK. The CDR3 loop reads CASSQAGVYTF. CDR3 coding DNA: TGTGCCAGCAGCCAAGCAGGTGTCTACACCTTC.

The rearrangement joins TRBV15 to TRBJ2-4; D may be TRBD2 (6 bases). Germline CDR1 is LNHNV and CDR2 is YYDKDF (reference sequence). The CDR3 covers 17 residues. V was cut by 0 bases and J by 6 bases, with 18 bases left in between. DNA of the CDR3: TGTGCCACCAGCAGAGATTCGTACGGGAGTGGGGTAAACATTCAGTACTTC. Protein product: CATSRDSYGSGVNIQYF. The full variable domain, rest sourced from reference TRBV15 and TRBJ2-4, is DAMVIQNPRYQVTQFGKPVTLSCSQTLNHNVMYWYQQKSSQAPKLLFHYYDKDFNNEADTPDNFQSRRPNTSFCFLDIRSPGLGDTAMYLCATSRDSYGSGVNIQYFGAGTRLSVL.

This clone was found once. The chain employs TRBV6-6 and TRBJ2-7; D may be TRBD2 (6 bases). Trimming took off 2 bases at V and 6 bases at J, with 20 bases between the two ends. Germline loops: CDR1 MNHNY, CDR2 SVGAGI (reference sequence). The CDR3 is 16 amino acids. DNA of the CDR3: TGTGCCAGCAGTTACGCCGTCTTCGACTTCGGGGGCGAGCAGTACTTC. Amino acid sequence: CASSYAVFDFGGEQYF.

The gene calls are TRBV6-1 and TRBJ2-1, with 9 bases aligning to TRBD2. Germline trimming cut 3 bases from V and 3 bases from J; bases unmatched to any gene: 0. This CDR3 has 14 residues. Germline V gene lookup returns CDR1 MNHNS and CDR2 SASEGT. The CDR3 region has the DNA TGTGCCAGCAGTGAGCGGGGGGGCTACAATGAGCAGTTCTTC. It codes for CASSERGGYNEQFF.

This chain uses TRBV7-2 with TRBJ2-7; no clear D. The V gene lost 7 bases and the J gene lost 1 base, with 8 bases spanning the gap. CDR3 length: 12 amino acids. Germline values: CDR1 SGHTA, CDR2 FQGNSA. In DNA form, the CDR3 reads TGTGCCAGCACCTCTCTGTCCTACGAGCAGTACTTC. It specifies CASTSLSYEQYF.

In its sample, this clone was seen once. This chain uses TRBV6-5 with TRBJ2-7; the match to TRBD1 covers 7 bases. CDR1 is MNHEY and CDR2 is SVGAGI in the germline V gene. Trimming cost V 2 bases and J 3 bases; bases outside gene matches: 7. The CDR3 is 15 amino acids. This CDR3 reads CASSYVGGYDYEQYF. In DNA form, the CDR3 reads TGTGCCAGCAGTTACGTAGGGGGCTACGACTACGAGCAGTACTTC.

This sequence joins TRBV19 and TRBJ2-3, with 7 bases lining up with TRBD2. The CDR3 is made up of 14 amino acids. Losses at the gene ends were 4 bases for V and 3 bases for J; bases not matched to a gene: 4. Looked up from germline, CDR1 is LNHDA and CDR2 is SQIVND (reference sequence). CDR3 in DNA: TGTGCCAGTAGTACCTCGGGAGGTACAGATACGCAGTATTTT. The encoded protein is CASSTSGGTDTQYF.

The chain is built from TRBV2 and TRBJ2-5; 9 bases are shared with TRBD2. Losses at the gene ends were 3 bases for V and 1 base for J; bases not matched to a gene: 3. CDR3 length: 15 amino acids. Germline V gives CDR1 SNHLY, CDR2 FYNNEI. This CDR3 reads CASSDGGRVQETQYF. For the CDR3, the DNA is TGTGCCAGCAGTGATGGCGGGAGGGTCCAAGAGACCCAGTACTTC.

This clone was detected only a few times. The chain uses TRBV6-5 and TRBJ1-4, with 7 bases fitting TRBD1. CDR3 length: 15 residues. The germline gives CDR1 MNHEY, CDR2 SVGAGI. V shed 6 bases, J shed 2 bases, and the junction held 6 bases outside the gene matches. The CDR3 bases are TGTGCCAGCAGACAGGGGCCCCTGACTAATGAAAAACTGTTTTTT. This gives the protein CASRQGPLTNEKLFF.

The rearrangement uses TRBV5-6 and TRBJ2-7, with 10 bases identical to TRBD2. Trimming removed 1 base from V and 3 bases from J; junction bases left unmatched: 10. Germline V CDR1 and CDR2: SGHDT, YYEEEE. CDR3 length: 17 amino acids. DNA of the CDR3: TGTGCCAGCAGCTTGAAGTGGGCTAGCGGGAGTTTCTACGAGCAGTACTTC. Protein product: CASSLKWASGSFYEQYF.

The rearrangement links TRBV7-9 to TRBJ2-6, with D maybe TRBD1 (6 bases). The CDR3 has 17 amino acids. CDR1 is SEHNR and CDR2 is FQNEAQ in the germline V gene (reference sequence). Trimming left V 5 bases short and J 0 bases short, with 14 bases between. CDR3 sequence (DNA): TGTGCCAGCAGCCGAGGGACATCCACCTCTGGGGCCAACGTCCTGACTTTC. Translating gives CASSRGTSTSGANVLTF.

The chain joins TRBV5-1 to TRBJ2-5; possibly TRBD2 for D (5 bases). V dropped 3 bases and J dropped 2 bases, with 11 bases sitting between them. Germline V gene sequence: CDR1 SGHRS, CDR2 YFSETQ. The CDR3 totals 14 residues. This CDR3 is CASSSRGLQETQYF. As DNA, the CDR3 is TGCGCCAGCAGCTCCCGCGGGCTTCAAGAGACCCAGTACTTC.

The chain combines TRBV7-8 with TRBJ1-5; D call uncertain. Trimming cost V 1 base and J 5 bases, with 6 bases left between them. This CDR3 is 13 amino acids long. The V gene's germline CDR1 is SGHVS and CDR2 FQNEAQ. Here the CDR3 reads CASSLVGDQPQHF. Here the CDR3 DNA reads TGTGCCAGCAGCTTAGTCGGTGATCAGCCCCAGCATTTT. Combining the CDR3 with reference TRBV7-8 and TRBJ1-5 gives the whole variable domain GAGVSQSPRYKVAKRGQDVALRCDPISGHVSLFWYQQALGQGPEFLTYFQNEAQLDKSGLPSDRFFAERPEGSVSTLKIQRTQQEDSAVYLCASSLVGDQPQHFGDGTRLSIL.